The 7 T cell receptor beta chains reported below all come from one sample, sequenced in a study of T cell repertoires in cytomegalovirus infection. MiXCR was run by TCRdb on the reads, yielding one entry per CDR3 protein. This table holds some 180,000 distinct CDR3 sequences, about 21% found once. Sequenced material: PBMCs. The receptors come from a human donor in good health (CMV status not recorded). Some clones in this sample may be carry-over from other donors' samples.

The chain employs TRBV6-1 and TRBJ2-7, with D possibly matching TRBD2 (5 bases). Germline V CDR1 and CDR2: MNHNS, SASEGT. CDR3 length: 13 amino acids. The V end was cut by 9 bases, the J end by 2 bases, with 14 bases between. The CDR3 DNA reads as TGTGCCAGTATCCGGGATTATGCCTACGAGCAGTACTTC. This encodes CASIRDYAYEQYF.

As DNA, the CDR3 is TGTGCCAGCAGTTACCTTAGTAAGGCGGTGAACACTGAAGCTTTCTTT. Translation gives CASSYLSKAVNTEAFF. The V and J genes are TRBV6-5 and TRBJ1-1; D unclear. V was cut by 2 bases and J by 0 bases, with 13 bases left in between. This CDR3 has 16 amino acids. Germline loops: CDR1 MNHEY, CDR2 SVGAGI.

This clonotype appeared a few times. CDR3: CASSVASKTPEQFF. The CDR3 coding sequence is TGTGCCAGCAGCGTAGCTAGTAAGACCCCTGAGCAGTTCTTC. The chain recombines TRBV9 with TRBJ2-1; D not certain. Germline values: CDR1 SGDLS, CDR2 YYNGEE. This CDR3 is 14 amino acids long. V lost 0 bases to trimming and J lost 9 bases, with 13 bases between them.

This clonotype was seen many times. V gene TRBV7-2 combines with J gene TRBJ2-7; D is ambiguous. The V and J ends lost 0 bases and 6 bases respectively, with 15 bases between them. Germline V gene data show CDR1 as SGHTA and CDR2 as FQGNSA. CDR3 length equals 15 residues. The CDR3 loop reads CASSLAGPTLSEQYF. The CDR3 bases are TGTGCCAGCAGCTTAGCAGGGCCTACCCTATCCGAGCAGTACTTC.

This clonotype was counted only a few times. The chain is built from TRBV29-1 and TRBJ2-5; D might be TRBD1 (5 bases). Germline V gene data show CDR1 as SQVTM and CDR2 as ANQGSEA. The CDR3 spans 12 residues. Trimming removed 4 bases at V and 2 bases at J, with 8 bases between. The CDR3 DNA reads TGCAGCGTTGCTGCAGGGCAAGAGACCCAGTACTTC. Protein: CSVAAGQETQYF.

The rearrangement links TRBV28 to TRBJ1-1, with D unresolved. CDR1 is MDHEN and CDR2 is SYDVKM in the germline V gene. The CDR3 length is 14 residues. The germline V and J ends were trimmed by 5 bases and 0 bases, with 10 bases remaining between them. The chain's CDR3 is CASSRRLMNTEAFF. The CDR3 DNA sequence: TGTGCCAGCAGTCGCCGTCTCATGAACACTGAAGCTTTCTTT.

This clonotype came up many times. The chain carries TRBV7-2 and TRBJ1-5; tentatively, D is TRBD1 (5 bases). The germline V gene encodes CDR1 SGHTA and CDR2 FQGNSA. The CDR3 runs to 15 residues. V was pared by 1 base and J by 7 bases, with 14 bases between. The CDR3 nucleotides read TGTGCCAGCAGCTTAGGATGGGGCGGGGGGCAGCCCCAGCATTTT. Translated: CASSLGWGGGQPQHF.